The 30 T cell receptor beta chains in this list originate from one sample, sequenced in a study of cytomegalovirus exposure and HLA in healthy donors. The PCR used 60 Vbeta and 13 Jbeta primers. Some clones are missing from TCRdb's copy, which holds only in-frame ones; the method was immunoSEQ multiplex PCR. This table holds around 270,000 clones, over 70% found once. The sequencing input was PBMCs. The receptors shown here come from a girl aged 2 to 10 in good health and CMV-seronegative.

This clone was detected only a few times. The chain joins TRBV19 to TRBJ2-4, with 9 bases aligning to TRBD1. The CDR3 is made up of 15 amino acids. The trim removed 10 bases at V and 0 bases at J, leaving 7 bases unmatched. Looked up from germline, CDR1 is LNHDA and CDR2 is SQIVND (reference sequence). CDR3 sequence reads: CATRGQGIAKNIQYF. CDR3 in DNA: TGTGCCACCCGGGGACAGGGAATAGCCAAAAACATTCAGTACTTC.

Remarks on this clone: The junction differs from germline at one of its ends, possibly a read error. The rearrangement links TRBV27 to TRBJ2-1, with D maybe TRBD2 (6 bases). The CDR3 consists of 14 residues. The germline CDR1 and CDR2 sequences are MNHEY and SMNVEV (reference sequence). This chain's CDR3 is CASSISGTRNEQFF. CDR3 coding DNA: TGTGCCAGCAGTATATCCGGGACTCGGAATGAGCAGTTCTTC.

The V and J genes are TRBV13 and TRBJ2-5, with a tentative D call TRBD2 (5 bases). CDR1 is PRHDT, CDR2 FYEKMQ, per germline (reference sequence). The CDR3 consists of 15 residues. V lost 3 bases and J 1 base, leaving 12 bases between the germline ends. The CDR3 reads CASSLGAVVQETQYF. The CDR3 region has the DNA TGTGCCAGCAGCTTGGGAGCGGTCGTCCAAGAGACCCAGTACTTC.

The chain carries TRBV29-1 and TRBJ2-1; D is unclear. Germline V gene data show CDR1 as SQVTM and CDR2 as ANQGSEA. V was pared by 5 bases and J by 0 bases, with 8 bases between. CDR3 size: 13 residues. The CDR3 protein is CSVQFSSYNEQFF. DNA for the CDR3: TGCAGCGTTCAATTCAGCTCCTACAATGAGCAGTTCTTC.

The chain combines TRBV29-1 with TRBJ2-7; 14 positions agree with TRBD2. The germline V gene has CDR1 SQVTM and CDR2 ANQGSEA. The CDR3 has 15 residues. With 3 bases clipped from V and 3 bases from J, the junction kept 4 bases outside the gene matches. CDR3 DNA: TGCAGCGTTGAGGGACTAGCGGGAGATGACTACGAGCAGTACTTC. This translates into CSVEGLAGDDYEQYF.

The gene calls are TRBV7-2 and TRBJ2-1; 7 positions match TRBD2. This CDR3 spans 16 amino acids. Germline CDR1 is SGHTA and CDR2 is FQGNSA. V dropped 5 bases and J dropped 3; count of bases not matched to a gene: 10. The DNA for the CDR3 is TGTGCCAGCAGCCCCTCCGTCCAGCGGGGCTACAATGAGCAGTTCTTC. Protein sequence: CASSPSVQRGYNEQFF. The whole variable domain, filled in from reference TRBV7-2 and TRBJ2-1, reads GAGVSQSPSNKVTEKGKDVELRCDPISGHTALYWYRQSLGQGLEFLIYFQGNSAPDKSGLPSDRFSAERTGGSVSTLTIQRTQQEDSAVYLCASSPSVQRGYNEQFFGPGTRLTVL.

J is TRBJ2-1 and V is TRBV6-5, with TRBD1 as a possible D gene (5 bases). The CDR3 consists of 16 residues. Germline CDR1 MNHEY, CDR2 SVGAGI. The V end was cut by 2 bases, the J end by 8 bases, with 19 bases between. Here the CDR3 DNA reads TGTGCCAGCAGTTACGGGGCCCCTCTTACCGTCGATGAGCAGTTCTTC. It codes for CASSYGAPLTVDEQFF.

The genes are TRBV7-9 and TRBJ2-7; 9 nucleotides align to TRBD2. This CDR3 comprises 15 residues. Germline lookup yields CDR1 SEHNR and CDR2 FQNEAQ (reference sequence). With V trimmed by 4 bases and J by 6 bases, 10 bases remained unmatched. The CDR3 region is CASSSLGGAGGEQYF. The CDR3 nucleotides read TGTGCCAGCAGCTCGCTGGGAGGAGCGGGGGGCGAGCAGTACTTC.

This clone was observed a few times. The CDR3 DNA sequence: TGTGCCAGCAGATACGGGACAGGGGGTGTTCCAGAGCAGTACTTC. Residues: CASRYGTGGVPEQYF. This chain links TRBV6-1 with TRBJ2-7, with TRBD1 identical over 11 bases. The CDR3 runs to 15 residues. Germline trimming cut 6 bases from V and 7 bases from J; bases unmatched to any gene: 11. Germline V gene data show CDR1 as MNHNS and CDR2 as SASEGT.

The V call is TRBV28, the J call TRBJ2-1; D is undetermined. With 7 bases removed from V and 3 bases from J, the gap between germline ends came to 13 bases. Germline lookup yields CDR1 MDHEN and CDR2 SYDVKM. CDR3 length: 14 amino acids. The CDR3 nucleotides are TGTGCCAGCACAACTCCCTCCATCTACAATGAGCAGTTCTTC. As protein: CASTTPSIYNEQFF. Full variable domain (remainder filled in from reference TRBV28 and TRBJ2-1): DVKVTQSSRYLVKRTGEKVFLECVQDMDHENMFWYRQDPGLGLRLIYFSYDVKMKEKGDIPEGYSVSREKKERFSLILESASTNQTSMYLCASTTPSIYNEQFFGPGTRLTVL.

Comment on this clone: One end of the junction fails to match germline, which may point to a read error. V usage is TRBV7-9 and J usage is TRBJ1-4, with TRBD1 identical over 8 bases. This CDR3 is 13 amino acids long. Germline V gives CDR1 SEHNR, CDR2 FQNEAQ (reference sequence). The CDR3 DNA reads TGTTCCAGCAGCCCAGGGGGCGATGAAAAACTGTTTTTT. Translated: CSSSPGGDEKLFF.

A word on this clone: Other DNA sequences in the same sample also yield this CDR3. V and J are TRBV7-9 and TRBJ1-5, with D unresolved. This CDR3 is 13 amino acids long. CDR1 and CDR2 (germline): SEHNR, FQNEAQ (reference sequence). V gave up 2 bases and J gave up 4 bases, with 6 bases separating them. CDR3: CASSLSSNQPQHF. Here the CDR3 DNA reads TGTGCCAGCAGCTTAAGCTCTAATCAGCCCCAGCATTTT.

CDR3 region: CASRRTGSLYEQYF. The CDR3 DNA reads TGTGCCAGCAGGCGGACAGGGAGTTTATACGAGCAGTACTTC. The rearrangement links TRBV6-1 to TRBJ2-7; the match to TRBD1 covers 8 bases. With V trimmed by 6 bases and J by 4 bases, 8 bases remained unmatched. Germline assignment: CDR1 MNHNS and CDR2 SASEGT. The length of the CDR3 is 14 residues.

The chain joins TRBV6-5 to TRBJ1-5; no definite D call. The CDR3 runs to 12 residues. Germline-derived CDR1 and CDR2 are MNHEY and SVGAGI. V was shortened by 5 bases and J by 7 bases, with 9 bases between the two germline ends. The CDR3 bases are TGTGCCAGCAGTCAGGCGGGACAGCCCCAGCATTTT. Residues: CASSQAGQPQHF.

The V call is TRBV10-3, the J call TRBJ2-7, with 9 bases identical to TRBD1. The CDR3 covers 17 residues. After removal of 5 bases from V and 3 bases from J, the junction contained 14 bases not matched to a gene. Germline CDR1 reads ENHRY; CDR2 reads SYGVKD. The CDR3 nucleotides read TGTGCCATCAGTTCCTCATACCGCGGGACAGGGTTCTACGAGCAGTACTTC. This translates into CAISSSYRGTGFYEQYF.

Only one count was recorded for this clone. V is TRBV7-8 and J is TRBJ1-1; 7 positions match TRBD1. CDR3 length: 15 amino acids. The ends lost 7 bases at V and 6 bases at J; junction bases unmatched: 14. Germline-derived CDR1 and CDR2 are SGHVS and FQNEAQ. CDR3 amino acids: CASTEEGAASAEAFF. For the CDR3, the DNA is TGTGCCAGCACTGAAGAGGGGGCAGCAAGCGCTGAAGCTTTCTTT.

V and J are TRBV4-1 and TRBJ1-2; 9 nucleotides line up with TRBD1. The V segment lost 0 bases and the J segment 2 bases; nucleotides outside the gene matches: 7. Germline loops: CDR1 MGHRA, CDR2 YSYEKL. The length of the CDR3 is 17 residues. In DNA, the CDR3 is TGCGCCAGCAGCCAAGATCGCCCACAGGGGGCCAACTATGGCTACACCTTC. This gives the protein CASSQDRPQGANYGYTF.

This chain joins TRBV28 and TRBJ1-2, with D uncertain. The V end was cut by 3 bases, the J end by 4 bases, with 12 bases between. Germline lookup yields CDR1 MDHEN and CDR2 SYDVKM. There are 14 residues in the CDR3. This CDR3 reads CASSLLRGVYGYTF. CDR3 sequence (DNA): TGTGCCAGCAGTTTGCTCCGTGGAGTCTATGGCTACACCTTC.

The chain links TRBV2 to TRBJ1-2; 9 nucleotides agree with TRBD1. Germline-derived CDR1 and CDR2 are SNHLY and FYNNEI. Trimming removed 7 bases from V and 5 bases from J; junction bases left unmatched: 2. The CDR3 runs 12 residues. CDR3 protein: CASTGTGYGYTF. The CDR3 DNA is TGTGCCAGCACCGGGACAGGGTATGGCTACACCTTC.

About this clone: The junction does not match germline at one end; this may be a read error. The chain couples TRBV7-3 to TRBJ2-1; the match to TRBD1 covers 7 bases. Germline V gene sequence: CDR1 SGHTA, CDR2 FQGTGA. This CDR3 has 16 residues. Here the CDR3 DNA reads TGTGCCAGCAGCTTAACTTTGGGACAGTCCTACGATGAGCAGTTCTTC. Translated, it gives CASSLTLGQSYDEQFF.

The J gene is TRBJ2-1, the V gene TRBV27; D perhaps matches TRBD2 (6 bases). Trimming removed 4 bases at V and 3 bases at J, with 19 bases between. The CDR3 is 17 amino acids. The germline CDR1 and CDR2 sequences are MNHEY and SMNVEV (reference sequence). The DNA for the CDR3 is TGTGCCAGCAGTTCCGCCTTAGCGGCGACCAACTACAATGAGCAGTTCTTC. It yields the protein CASSSALAATNYNEQFF.

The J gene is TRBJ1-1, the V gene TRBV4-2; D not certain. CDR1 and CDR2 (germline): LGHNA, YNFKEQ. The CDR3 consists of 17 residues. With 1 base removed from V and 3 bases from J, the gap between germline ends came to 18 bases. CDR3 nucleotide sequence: TGTGCCAGCAGCCAAGCCCCGCGCCCGCCACTTTACACTGAAGCTTTCTTT. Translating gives CASSQAPRPPLYTEAFF.

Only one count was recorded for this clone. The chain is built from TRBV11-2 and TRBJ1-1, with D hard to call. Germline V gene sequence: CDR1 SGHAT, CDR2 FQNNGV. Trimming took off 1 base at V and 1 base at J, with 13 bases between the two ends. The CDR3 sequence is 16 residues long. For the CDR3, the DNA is TGTGCCAGCAGCTTAGTGCTTACCAGACAGAACACTGAAGCTTTCTTT. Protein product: CASSLVLTRQNTEAFF.

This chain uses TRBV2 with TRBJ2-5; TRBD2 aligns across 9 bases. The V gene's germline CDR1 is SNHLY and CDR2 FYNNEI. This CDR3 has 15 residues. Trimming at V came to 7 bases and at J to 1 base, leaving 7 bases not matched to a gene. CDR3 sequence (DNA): TGTGCCAGCACTAGGGTAGCGGGAGTCCAAGAGACCCAGTACTTC. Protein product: CASTRVAGVQETQYF.

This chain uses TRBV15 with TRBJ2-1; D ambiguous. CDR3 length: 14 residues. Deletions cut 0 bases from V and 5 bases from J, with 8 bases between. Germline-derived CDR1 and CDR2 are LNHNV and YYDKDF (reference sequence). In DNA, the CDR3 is TGTGCCACCAGCAGAGAGACCAGGAACAATGAGCAGTTCTTC. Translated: CATSRETRNNEQFF.

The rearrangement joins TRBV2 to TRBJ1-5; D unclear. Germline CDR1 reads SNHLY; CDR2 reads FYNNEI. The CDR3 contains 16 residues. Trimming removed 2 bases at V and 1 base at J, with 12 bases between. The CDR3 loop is CASSEFRGLSNQPQHF. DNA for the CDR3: TGTGCCAGCAGTGAATTTCGAGGGTTGAGCAATCAGCCCCAGCATTTT.

The CDR3 here is CASSGGTGRAGANVLTF. The CDR3 DNA sequence: TGTGCCAGCAGTGGGGGGACAGGTCGAGCTGGGGCCAACGTCCTGACTTTC. This chain joins TRBV2 and TRBJ2-6; 8 bases match TRBD1. The V and J ends lost 4 bases and 2 bases, in that order; junction bases with no gene match: 7. This CDR3 is 17 amino acids long. Germline V lookup: CDR1 SNHLY, CDR2 FYNNEI.

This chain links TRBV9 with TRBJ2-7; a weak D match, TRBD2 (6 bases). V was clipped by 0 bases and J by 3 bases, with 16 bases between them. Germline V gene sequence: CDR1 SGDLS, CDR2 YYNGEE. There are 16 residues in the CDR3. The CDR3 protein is CASSVGAEAGYYEQYF. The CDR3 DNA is TGTGCCAGCAGCGTAGGAGCCGAAGCGGGTTACTACGAGCAGTACTTC.

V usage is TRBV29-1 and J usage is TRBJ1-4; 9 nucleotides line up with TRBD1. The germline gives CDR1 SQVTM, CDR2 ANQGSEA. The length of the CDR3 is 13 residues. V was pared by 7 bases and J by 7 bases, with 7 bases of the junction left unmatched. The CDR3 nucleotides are TGCAGCGCACAGGGGGCAAGGCGTGAAAAACTGTTTTTT. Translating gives CSAQGARREKLFF.

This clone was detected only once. The DNA for the CDR3 is TGCAGCGTGGCCAGACAGGGTTACTACAATGAGCAGTTCTTC. Protein: CSVARQGYYNEQFF. This chain links TRBV29-1 with TRBJ2-1; 7 nucleotides agree with TRBD1. The length of the CDR3 is 14 residues. V shed 6 bases and J 3 bases; nucleotides not matched to a gene: 8. Germline V gene lookup returns CDR1 SQVTM and CDR2 ANQGSEA.